Below, 9 T cell receptor beta chains from the same sample are listed, as sequenced in a study of T cell repertoires in cytomegalovirus infection. In TCRdb, the reads were re-called with MiXCR into one record per CDR3 protein. The sample yields 200,000 to 300,000 distinct CDR3 sequences, approximately 9.1% seen once. The sample was PBMCs. Every receptor here comes from a human donor in good health (CMV status not recorded). Some clones in this sample may be carry-over from other donors' samples.

This clonotype was observed at least ten times. The genes are TRBV7-9 and TRBJ2-7; D might be TRBD1 or TRBD2, each matching 6 bases. Trimming took 7 bases from V and 4 from J, leaving 17 bases between them. The length of the CDR3 is 14 residues. CDR1 is SEHNR and CDR2 is FQNEAQ in the germline V gene (reference sequence). CDR3 sequence: CASIPGEGDYEQYF. DNA of the CDR3: TGTGCCAGCATACCGGGAGAGGGGGATTACGAGCAGTACTTC.

A few counts support this clonotype. This chain links TRBV24-1 with TRBJ2-5; no clear D gene. Between the trimmed V and J ends, which lost 9 bases and 2 bases, there was a span of 15 bases. The CDR3 extends over 14 amino acids. The V gene's germline CDR1 is KGHDR and CDR2 SFDVKD. The CDR3 coding sequence is TGTGCCACCTCTCCGAGGACGGTACAAGAGACCCAGTACTTC. Translated, it gives CATSPRTVQETQYF.

This clonotype was detected many times. The chain recombines TRBV7-2 with TRBJ2-7; 9 bases line up with TRBD2. This CDR3 is 16 amino acids long. Unmatched junction bases numbered 9, after V lost 0 bases and J lost 6 bases. Germline loops: CDR1 SGHTA, CDR2 FQGNSA. This CDR3 reads CASSLAGRGGAAEQYF. As DNA, the CDR3 is TGTGCCAGCAGCTTAGCTGGTCGCGGGGGGGCAGCCGAGCAGTACTTC.

This clonotype was picked up many times. This CDR3 is CASSSRTGGVSPLHF. Here the CDR3 DNA reads TGTGCCAGCAGCTCCCGAACAGGGGGTGTCTCACCCCTCCACTTT. The genes are TRBV7-2 and TRBJ1-6, with TRBD1 matching 8 bases. The CDR3 runs to 15 residues. Unmatched junction bases numbered 9, after V lost 4 bases and J lost 10 bases. Germline V lookup: CDR1 SGHTA, CDR2 FQGNSA. Variable domain in full (rest from reference TRBV7-2 and TRBJ1-6): GAGVSQSPSNKVTEKGKDVELRCDPISGHTALYWYRQSLGQGLEFLIYFQGNSAPDKSGLPSDRFSAERTGGSVSTLTIQRTQQEDSAVYLCASSSRTGGVSPLHFGNGTRLTVT.

This clonotype has a count of ten or more. The chain has TRBV7-3 and TRBJ1-2, with unresolved D. The germline V gene encodes CDR1 SGHTA and CDR2 FQGTGA. The CDR3 is 16 residues long. V lost 2 bases, J lost 3 bases, and 16 bases lay in between. The CDR3 is CASSLEQGVSDYGYTF. Written as DNA, the CDR3 is TGTGCCAGCAGCTTAGAGCAAGGAGTTTCGGACTATGGCTACACCTTC.

This clonotype was seen a few times. This chain connects TRBV7-2 to TRBJ1-2, with 8 positions matching TRBD1. The CDR3 runs to 17 residues. Germline CDR1 reads SGHTA; CDR2 reads FQGNSA. V trimming: 1 base; J trimming: 0 bases; junction bases outside the gene matches: 7. The CDR3 region is CASSLVGTGVTNYGYTF. CDR3 sequence (DNA): TGTGCCAGCAGCTTAGTAGGGACAGGAGTAACTAACTATGGCTACACCTTC.

This clonotype was recorded at least ten times. CDR3 sequence (DNA): TGTGCCAGCAGCCAAGATCTTGCGACCACTACAGATACGCAGTATTTT. Protein sequence: CASSQDLATTTDTQYF. The chain carries TRBV4-2 and TRBJ2-3; D unresolved. Trimming took 0 bases from V and 3 from J, leaving 13 bases between them. The CDR3 has 16 residues. Germline V gene sequence: CDR1 LGHNA, CDR2 YNFKEQ.

Turning to this clonotype: This clone may be a read error of a much larger clone one base away. The rearrangement links TRBV10-3 to TRBJ2-3; D is uncertain. V was cut by 7 bases and J by 4 bases, with 15 bases left in between. This CDR3 spans 14 amino acids. Germline CDR1 reads ENHRY; CDR2 reads SYGVKD. This chain's CDR3 is CAIKEAHGSDTQYF. CDR3 in DNA: TGTGCCATCAAAGAGGCTCATGGGTCAGATACGCAGTATTTT.

This clonotype showed up many times. The chain couples TRBV28 to TRBJ1-1, with TRBD1 as a possible D gene (6 bases). V gave up 8 bases and J gave up 0 bases, with 13 bases separating them. The CDR3 has 14 residues. CDR1 and CDR2 from the germline V gene are MDHEN and SYDVKM. The CDR3 reads CASLPGTLNTEAFF. The CDR3 DNA follows: TGTGCCAGCCTACCCGGGACACTGAACACTGAAGCTTTCTTT.